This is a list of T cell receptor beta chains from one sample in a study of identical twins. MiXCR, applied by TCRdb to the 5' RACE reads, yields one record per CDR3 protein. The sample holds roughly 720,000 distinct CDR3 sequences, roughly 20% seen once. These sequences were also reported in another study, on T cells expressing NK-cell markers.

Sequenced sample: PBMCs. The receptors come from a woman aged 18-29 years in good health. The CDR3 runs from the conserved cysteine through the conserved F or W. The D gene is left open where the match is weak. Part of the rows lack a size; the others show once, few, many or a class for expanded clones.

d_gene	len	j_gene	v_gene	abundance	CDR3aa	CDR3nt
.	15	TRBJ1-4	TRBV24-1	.	CATSDGEPTNEKLFF	TGTGCCACCAGTGATGGGGAGCCAACTAATGAAAAACTGTTTTTT
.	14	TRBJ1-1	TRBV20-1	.	CSAHTRRVNTEAFF	TGCAGTGCCCACACCCGGAGGGTGAACACTGAAGCTTTCTTT
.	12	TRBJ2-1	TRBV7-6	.	CASSPMQDEQFF	TGTGCCAGCAGCCCCATGCAGGATGAGCAGTTCTTC
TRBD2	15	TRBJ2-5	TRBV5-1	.	CASSFAGGEVETQYF	TGCGCCAGCAGCTTTGCGGGGGGAGAAGTAGAGACCCAGTACTTC
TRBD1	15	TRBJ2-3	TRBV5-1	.	CASSSDGQGVYTQYF	TGCGCCAGCAGCTCGGACGGACAGGGGGTATATACGCAGTATTTT
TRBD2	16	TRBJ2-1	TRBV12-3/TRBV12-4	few	CASSPPGTSEVYEQFF	TGTGCCAGCAGTCCGCCCGGGACTAGCGAAGTCTATGAGCAGTTCTTC
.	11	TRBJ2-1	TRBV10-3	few	CAISDSNEQFF	TGTGCCATCAGTGACAGCAATGAGCAGTTCTTC
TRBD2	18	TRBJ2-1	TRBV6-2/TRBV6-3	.	CASSYRPSGSLGHNEQFF	TGTGCCAGCAGTTATAGGCCTAGCGGGAGTTTAGGGCACAATGAGCAGTTCTTC
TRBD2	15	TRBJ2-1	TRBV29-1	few	CSADITSGAYNEQFF	TGCAGCGCGGACATAACTAGCGGAGCCTACAATGAGCAGTTCTTC
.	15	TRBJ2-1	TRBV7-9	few	CASSLSGGLHNEQFF	TGTGCCAGCAGCTTAAGTGGGGGCCTGCACAATGAGCAGTTCTTC
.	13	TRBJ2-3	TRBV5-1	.	CASSITSTDTQYF	TGCGCCAGCAGCATTACTAGCACAGATACGCAGTATTTT
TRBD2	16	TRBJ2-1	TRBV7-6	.	CASSSPSGRVYNEQFF	TGTGCCAGCAGCTCGCCTAGCGGGAGGGTTTACAATGAGCAGTTCTTC
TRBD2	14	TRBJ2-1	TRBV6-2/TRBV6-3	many	CASSRTSSYNEQFF	TGTGCCAGCAGTCGGACTAGTTCCTACAATGAGCAGTTCTTC
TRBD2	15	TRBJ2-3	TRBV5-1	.	CASSFFSGSTDTQYF	TGCGCCAGCAGCTTTTTTAGCGGGAGCACAGATACGCAGTATTTT
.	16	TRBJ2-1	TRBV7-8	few	CASSFLIRVAYNEQFF	TGTGCCAGCAGCTTTCTGATCAGGGTAGCCTACAATGAGCAGTTCTTC
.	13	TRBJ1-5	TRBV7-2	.	CASSLQVSSPQHF	TGTGCCAGCAGCTTACAGGTTTCCTCGCCCCAGCATTTT
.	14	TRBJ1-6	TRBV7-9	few	CASSQTEYNSPLHF	TGTGCCAGCAGCCAGACGGAGTATAATTCACCCCTCCACTTT
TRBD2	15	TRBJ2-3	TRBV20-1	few	CSARDPAGEGDTQYF	TGCAGTGCTAGAGATCCAGCGGGAGAGGGAGATACGCAGTATTTT
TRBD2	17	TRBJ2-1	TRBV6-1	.	CASSDLAGGPRYNEQFF	TGTGCCAGCAGTGACTTAGCGGGGGGGCCCCGGTACAATGAGCAGTTCTTC
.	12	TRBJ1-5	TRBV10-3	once	CAIGTGDRPQHF	TGTGCCATAGGGACCGGGGACCGACCCCAGCATTTT
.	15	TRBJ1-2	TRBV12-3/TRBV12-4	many	CASSPQGQGGSGYTF	TGTGCCAGCAGTCCCCAGGGCCAGGGTGGTAGTGGCTACACCTTC
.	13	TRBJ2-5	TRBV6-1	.	CASTPGGVGTQYF	TGTGCCAGCACCCCGGGTGGGGTGGGGACCCAGTACTTC
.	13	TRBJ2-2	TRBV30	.	CAWSRAVRGELFF	TGTGCCTGGAGTCGGGCCGTTCGGGGGGAGCTGTTTTTT
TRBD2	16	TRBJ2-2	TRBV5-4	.	CASSLKGPAGTGELFF	TGTGCCAGCAGCTTGAAGGGTCCAGCGGGAACCGGGGAGCTGTTTTTT
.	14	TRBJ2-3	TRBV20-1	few	CSAPYYTSTDTQYF	TGCAGTGCCCCGTATTACACTAGCACAGATACGCAGTATTTT
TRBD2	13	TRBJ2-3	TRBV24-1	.	CATGAGGTDTQYF	TGTGCCACCGGAGCGGGGGGCACAGATACGCAGTATTTT
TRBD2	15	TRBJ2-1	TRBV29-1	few	CSVGRGLAGVGEQFF	TGCAGCGTTGGTAGGGGACTAGCGGGAGTGGGGGAGCAGTTCTTC
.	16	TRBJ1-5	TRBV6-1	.	CASRDRQASSNQPQHF	TGTGCCAGCAGGGACAGACAGGCCTCTAGCAATCAGCCCCAGCATTTT
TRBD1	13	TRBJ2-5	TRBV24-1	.	CATARTGVETQYF	TGTGCCACCGCCCGGACAGGAGTAGAGACCCAGTACTTC
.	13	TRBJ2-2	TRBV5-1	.	CASSGADTGELFF	TGCGCCAGCAGCGGGGCGGACACCGGGGAGCTGTTTTTT
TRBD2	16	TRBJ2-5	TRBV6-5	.	CASSYPTSSGGETQYF	TGTGCCAGCAGTTACCCCACGTCTAGCGGGGGAGAGACCCAGTACTTC
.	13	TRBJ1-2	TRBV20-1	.	CSAPAGGNYGYTF	TGCAGTGCCCCGGCGGGCGGTAACTATGGCTACACCTTC
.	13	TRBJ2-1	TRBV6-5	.	CASSYSPAAEQFF	TGTGCCAGCAGTTACTCTCCAGCGGCGGAGCAGTTCTTC
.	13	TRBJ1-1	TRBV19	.	CATSWGVNTEAFF	TGTGCCACCTCCTGGGGGGTGAACACTGAAGCTTTCTTT
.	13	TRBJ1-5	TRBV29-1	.	CSVRDGNNQPQHF	TGCAGCGTCCGGGACGGAAACAATCAGCCCCAGCATTTT
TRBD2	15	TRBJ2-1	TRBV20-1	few	CSARLPGGPGNEQFF	TGCAGTGCTAGACTCCCGGGAGGGCCAGGTAATGAGCAGTTCTTC
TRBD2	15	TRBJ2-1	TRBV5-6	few	CASSSGLEARYEQFF	TGTGCCAGCAGCTCAGGACTAGAGGCAAGGTATGAGCAGTTCTTC
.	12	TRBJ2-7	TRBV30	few	CAWSSGEGEQYF	TGTGCCTGGAGTTCAGGGGAGGGCGAGCAGTACTTC
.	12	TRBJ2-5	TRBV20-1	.	CSARDGEETQYF	TGCAGTGCCAGGGACGGCGAAGAGACCCAGTACTTC
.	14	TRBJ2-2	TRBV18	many	CASSPGANTGELFF	TGTGCCAGCAGCCCAGGAGCGAACACCGGGGAGCTGTTTTTT
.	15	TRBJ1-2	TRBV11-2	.	CASSHGGGSGGGYTF	TGTGCCAGCAGCCACGGGGGTGGGTCCGGGGGCGGCTACACCTTC
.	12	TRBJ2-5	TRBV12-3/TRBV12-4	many	CASSLTQETQYF	TGTGCCAGCAGTTTAACGCAAGAGACCCAGTACTTC
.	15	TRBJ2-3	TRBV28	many	CASSFSERSTDTQYF	TGTGCCAGCAGTTTCTCCGAGCGTAGCACAGATACGCAGTATTTT
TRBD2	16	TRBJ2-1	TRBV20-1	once	CSARAKPIAGGNEQFF	TGCAGTGCTAGAGCCAAACCCATAGCGGGAGGCAATGAGCAGTTCTTC
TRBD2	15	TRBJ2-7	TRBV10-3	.	CAISTGTSSSGEQYF	TGTGCCATCAGTACCGGGACTAGCTCTTCGGGCGAGCAGTACTTC
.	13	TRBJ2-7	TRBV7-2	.	CASSWSIAYEQYF	TGTGCCAGCTCGTGGTCGATTGCCTACGAGCAGTACTTC
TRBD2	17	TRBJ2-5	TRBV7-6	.	CASRRLAGAPNQETQYF	TGTGCCAGCAGACGACTAGCGGGGGCTCCCAACCAAGAGACCCAGTACTTC
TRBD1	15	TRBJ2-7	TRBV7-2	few	CASSPHVGQGNEQYF	TGTGCCAGCAGCCCTCATGTGGGACAGGGGAACGAGCAGTACTTC
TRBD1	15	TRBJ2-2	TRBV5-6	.	CASQIRDRMTGELFF	TGTGCCAGCCAAATCCGGGACAGGATGACCGGGGAGCTGTTTTTT